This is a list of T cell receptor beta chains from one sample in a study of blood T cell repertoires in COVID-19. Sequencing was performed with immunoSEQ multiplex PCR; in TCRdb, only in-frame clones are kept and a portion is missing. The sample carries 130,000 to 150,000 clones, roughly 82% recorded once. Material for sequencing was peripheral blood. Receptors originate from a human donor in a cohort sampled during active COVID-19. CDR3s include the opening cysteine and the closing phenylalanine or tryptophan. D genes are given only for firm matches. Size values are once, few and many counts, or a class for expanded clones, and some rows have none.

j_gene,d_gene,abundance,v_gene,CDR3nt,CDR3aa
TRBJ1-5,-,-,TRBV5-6,TGTGCCAGCAGCCGATACGTGGGAAGGGGCGCTGATCAGCCCCAGCATTTT,CASSRYVGRGADQPQHF
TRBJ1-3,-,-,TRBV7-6,TGTGCCAGCAGCTTAGAAGGGGTCGCCCAGTGGGAATCTGGAAACACCATATATTTT,CASSLEGVAQWESGNTIYF
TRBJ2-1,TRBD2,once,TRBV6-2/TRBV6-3,TGTGCCAGCAGTTACATCGCCCTAGCGGAGTACAATGAGCAGTTCTTC,CASSYIALAEYNEQFF
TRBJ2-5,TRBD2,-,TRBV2,TGTGCCAGCAGGTTTTTGGGACTAGCGGAAGAGACCCAGTACTTC,CASRFLGLAEETQYF
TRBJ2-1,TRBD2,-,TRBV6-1,TGTGCCAGCAGTGAAGCGCTCGGGAGGGGCTCCTACAATGAGCAGTTCTTC,CASSEALGRGSYNEQFF
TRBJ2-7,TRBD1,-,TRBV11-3,TGTGCCAGCAGCCCCGGAGGTGGACAGGGGGGATACGAGCAGTACTTC,CASSPGGGQGGYEQYF
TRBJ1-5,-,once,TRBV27,TGTGCCAGCAGTTTGGGTCAGACAGGAATGGGGCCCCAGCATTTT,CASSLGQTGMGPQHF
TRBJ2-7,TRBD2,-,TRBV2,TGTGCCAGCAGTCCCCGGGGGGGAGGGCCCTACGAGCAGTACTTC,CASSPRGGGPYEQYF
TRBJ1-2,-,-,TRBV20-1,TGCAGTGCTAGTCTGGGCAGAAACTATGGCTACACCTTC,CSASLGRNYGYTF
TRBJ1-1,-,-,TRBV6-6,TGTGCCAGCAGTTACGCGGATTCTGAAGCTTTCTTT,CASSYADSEAFF
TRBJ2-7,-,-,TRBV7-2,TGTGCCAGCAGACGGGGGGCGGAGGGGAACTACGAGCAGTACTTC,CASRRGAEGNYEQYF
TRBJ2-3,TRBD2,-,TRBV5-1,TGCGCCAGCAGCCGAGCGGGAGGGTCGGCAGATACGCAGTATTTT,CASSRAGGSADTQYF
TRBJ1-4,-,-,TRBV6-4,TGTGCCAGCACCATGGACAGCGCAACTAATGAAAAACTGTTTTTT,CASTMDSATNEKLFF
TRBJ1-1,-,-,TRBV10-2,TGCGCCAGCAGTGACCGCCGACAGACCACTGAAGCTTTCTTT,CASSDRRQTTEAFF
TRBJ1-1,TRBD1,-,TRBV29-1,TGCAGCGTTGAAGAAACCGATCGGGACAGGGTGGCAGGGATAGGAAAAGCTTTCTTT,CSVEETDRDRVAGIGKAFF
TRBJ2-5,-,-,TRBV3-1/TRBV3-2,TGTGCCAGCAGCCAAGATTCGGGGACTGGGAAGACCCAGTACTTC,CASSQDSGTGKTQYF
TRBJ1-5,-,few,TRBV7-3,TGTGCCAGCAGCCGACAGAGGGGGTATCAGCCCCAGCATTTT,CASSRQRGYQPQHF
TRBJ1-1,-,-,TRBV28,TGTGCCAGCAGTCCTCTCGGGGTTAACACTGAAGCTTTCTTT,CASSPLGVNTEAFF
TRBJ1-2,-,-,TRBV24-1,TGTGCCACCAGTGACTACCCACTTAACTATGGCTACACCTTC,CATSDYPLNYGYTF
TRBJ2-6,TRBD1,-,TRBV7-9,TGTGCCAGCAGCCAACGGGACAGGGGGCCTGGGGCCAACGTCCTGACTTTC,CASSQRDRGPGANVLTF
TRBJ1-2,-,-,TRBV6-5,TGTGCCAGCAGACATGGGGGGTATGGCTACACCTTC,CASRHGGYGYTF
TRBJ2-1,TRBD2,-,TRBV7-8,TGTGCCAGCAGCCCTGCTGGGACTAGCGGGAAGCTTAGCTACAATGAGCAGTTCTTC,CASSPAGTSGKLSYNEQFF
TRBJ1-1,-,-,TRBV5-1,TGCGCCAGCAGCACCCTTACAGGGAACGCTGAAGCTTTCTTT,CASSTLTGNAEAFF
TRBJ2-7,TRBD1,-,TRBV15,TGTGCCACCAGCAGAGATCCCAGGGGGTACGAGCAGTACTTC,CATSRDPRGYEQYF
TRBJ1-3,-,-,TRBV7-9,TGTGCCAGCAGCTTAGGGGCTGGGGCAGGCGGAAACACCATATATTTT,CASSLGAGAGGNTIYF